This section outlines one TCR beta chain sequence together with its context. Its antigen remains unidentified. These data come from a study of PD-1 blockade in classical Hodgkin lymphoma. Study outcomes and limitations: Possible causes of repertoire differences, disease activity or prior therapy, remain undefined. Relative to healthy donors, newly diagnosed patients reportedly had lower baseline TCR diversity, which was reported as lower still in relapsed/refractory patients.

V was cut by 1 base and J by 6 bases, with 8 bases left in between. The CDR3 is made up of 13 amino acids. The germline gives CDR1 SGHTA, CDR2 FQGNSA. Generated by immunoSEQ multiplex PCR, the TCRdb table keeps only in-frame clones and is missing some. This sample has some 21,000 clones, with 90% to 95% found just once. Regarding time point: newly diagnosed, previously untreated cHL patient sample. PBMCs from untreated, newly diagnosed classical Hodgkin lymphoma were comparison samples. Sequencing was done on a sample of peripheral blood mononuclear cells (PBMCs). This TCR was sampled from a human donor with classical Hodgkin lymphoma. This chain connects TRBV7-2 to TRBJ2-3; unclear D gene. DNA for the CDR3: TGTGCCAGCAGCTTAGTTGGGCCGGATACGCAGTATTTT. Translation gives CASSLVGPDTQYF.